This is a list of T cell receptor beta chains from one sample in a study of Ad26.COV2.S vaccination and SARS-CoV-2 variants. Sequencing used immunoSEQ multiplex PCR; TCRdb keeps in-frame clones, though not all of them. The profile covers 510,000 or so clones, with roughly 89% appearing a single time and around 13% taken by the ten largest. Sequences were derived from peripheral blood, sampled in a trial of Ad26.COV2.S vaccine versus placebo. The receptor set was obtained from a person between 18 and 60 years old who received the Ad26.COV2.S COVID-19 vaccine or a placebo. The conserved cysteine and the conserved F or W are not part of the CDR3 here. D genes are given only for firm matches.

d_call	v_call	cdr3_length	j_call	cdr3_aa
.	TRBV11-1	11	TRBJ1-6	ASSYVSNSPLH
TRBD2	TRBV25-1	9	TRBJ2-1	ATLAGEGQF
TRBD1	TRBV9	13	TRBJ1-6	ASSVGTGGSSPLH
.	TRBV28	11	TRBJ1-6	ATKVGDNSPLH
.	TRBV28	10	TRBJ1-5	ASRDIPQPQH
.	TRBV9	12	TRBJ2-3	ASSVEGSTDTQY
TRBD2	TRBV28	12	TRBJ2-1	ASLRSGGLAEQF
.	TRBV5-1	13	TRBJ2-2	ASSLGRASTGELF
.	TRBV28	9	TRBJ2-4	ASSRRMFQY
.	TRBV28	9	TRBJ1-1	ASTPGVEAF
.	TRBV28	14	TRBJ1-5	ASSLLTRVDNQPQH
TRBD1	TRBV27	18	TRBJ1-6	ASRERFGQGFGVTHSPLH
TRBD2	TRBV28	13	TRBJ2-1	ASSLFSGRSNEQF
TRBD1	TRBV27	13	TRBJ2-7	ASSSWTGNSYEQY
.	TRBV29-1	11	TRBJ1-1	SVDGGIGTEAF
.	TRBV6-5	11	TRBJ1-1	AARGLPNTEAF
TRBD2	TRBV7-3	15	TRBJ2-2	ASSLDQGLVNTGELF
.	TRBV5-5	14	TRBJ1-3	ASSFGAGLAGNTIY
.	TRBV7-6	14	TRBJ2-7	ASSSLDRTTYYEQY
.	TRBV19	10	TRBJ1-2	ASTTNNYGYT
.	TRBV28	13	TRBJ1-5	ASSFIYQEDQPQH
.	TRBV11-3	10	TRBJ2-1	ASSLEAHEQF